This T cell receptor (beta chain) stems from a study of beta chain features in type 1 diabetes (dated by TCRdb to 2017 to 2018). Study-level background: Patients and healthy donors did not differ in mean age, gender distribution, total cell number or subset yield. The study compared the TCRB repertoires of sorted circulating CD4+ T cell subsets in recently diagnosed type 1 diabetes patients with those in matched healthy donors. Regulatory and stem cell-like memory subsets were obtained from only 8 patients and about eight healthy donors, while naive and central memory subsets were obtained from all 28 donors. A total of just under 110,000,000 sorted cells were examined across all samples, and RNA yield correlated strongly with the number of cells per subset.

From each donor, a single peripheral blood sample of about 100 mL on average was drawn into heparinised tubes. A BD FACSAria II was used to sort naive, central memory, regulatory and stem cell-like memory CD4+ T cells with a panel that included CD45RO, CCR7, CD25, CD127, CD95 and CD27. All sorted populations exceeded 98% purity. PBMCs were isolated right away by Lymphoprep density gradient centrifugation and were stained directly, without culture. Samples were stained and sorted in pairs, with one healthy donor and one patient per experiment, so that batch effects were minimized. The CDR3 spans 15 residues, from the cysteine through the phenylalanine. Only the CDR3 part of the read is kept: 45 bases, read in frame from the first base. CDR1 and CDR2 were assigned from the germline V gene as SGHAT and FQNNGV. Unmatched junction bases come to 16, with V trimmed by 8 bases and J by 7 bases. As concerns this clone: The target of this receptor is not known. No much larger clonotype is one base removed from it; base qualities were not supplied.

The High Capacity cDNA Reverse Transcription Kit was used to reverse transcribe all of the isolated RNA, meaning that expressed TCRB transcripts were what got sequenced. Naive, central memory and regulatory T cell samples underwent deep immunoSEQ sequencing, averaging about 3.5 million total reads per sample. After sorted cells were lysed in RLT buffer, RNA was extracted with DNase-treated RNeasy Micro or Mini kits, with the choice depending on cell number. Each cell subset was processed on its own to prevent cross-contamination, while patient and healthy donor samples were processed together. The immunoSEQ multiplex PCR was used to amplify TCRB sequences from cDNA, generating 87-bp fragments that spanned the CDR3 region. The amplicons were sequenced using the Illumina HiSeq platform. In the original analysis: Synthetic template baselines were used to correct PCR bias computationally, reads within Hamming distance 2 were collapsed together, and singletons that could not be merged were discarded. Reads were aligned against IMGT to assign V, D and J genes, CDR3 length and insertions or deletions at six rearrangement sites. Clonotype counts were normalized to sorted cell number within each subset before computing true diversity and Gini coefficients with the tcR R package. The overlap coefficient, calculated on TCRB nucleotide sequences, was used to quantify repertoire sharing. As a proxy for the pre-selection repertoire, out-of-frame TCRB sequences from naive cells were analyzed. Not all clones reach the TCRdb copy of this immuneACCESS table, which keeps in-frame sequences only. Checked studies attribute under half of the gap to unresolved V genes and leave the rest unexplained. V and J calls and clone size are copied from that table; D and trimming were computed from the DNA. This sample comprises about 620,000 clones, roughly a sixth of them detected only once. About 0.086% of the sample is taken by the ten largest.

On the study overall, not on this receptor specifically: Because cDNA was sequenced instead of genomic DNA, highly expressing activated cells could be over-represented, though the groups showed no difference in activation or CD3 levels. HLA sub-analyses involved small numbers of individuals, so any influence of HLA type on TCRB rearrangement remained unresolved. At VDJ recombination sites, patients with type 1 diabetes made fewer insertions and deleted more nucleotides, a pattern implying thymic rearrangement abnormalities. The naive, central memory and regulatory TCRB repertoires appeared to resemble one another more closely among patients than among healthy donors. In all four CD4+ subsets, TCRB CDR3 length was moderately but significantly shorter in type 1 diabetes patients. Shorter templates might have been favored by PCR, but patient and control samples were amplified and corrected together, so both groups would have been affected equally by any skew.

The specimen was naive CD4+ T cells from blood. The meaning of the sample's cell subset or site label: true naive CD4+ T cells. The receptor was derived from a man between 18 and 35 years old in good health. The rearranged segments are TRBV11-2 and TRBJ1-2, with 7 bases matching TRBD1. The CDR3 reads as follows: CASASVTGQAGGYTF. In nucleotides, the sequence is TGTGCCAGCGCCTCCGTTACCGGACAGGCGGGTGGCTACACCTTC.